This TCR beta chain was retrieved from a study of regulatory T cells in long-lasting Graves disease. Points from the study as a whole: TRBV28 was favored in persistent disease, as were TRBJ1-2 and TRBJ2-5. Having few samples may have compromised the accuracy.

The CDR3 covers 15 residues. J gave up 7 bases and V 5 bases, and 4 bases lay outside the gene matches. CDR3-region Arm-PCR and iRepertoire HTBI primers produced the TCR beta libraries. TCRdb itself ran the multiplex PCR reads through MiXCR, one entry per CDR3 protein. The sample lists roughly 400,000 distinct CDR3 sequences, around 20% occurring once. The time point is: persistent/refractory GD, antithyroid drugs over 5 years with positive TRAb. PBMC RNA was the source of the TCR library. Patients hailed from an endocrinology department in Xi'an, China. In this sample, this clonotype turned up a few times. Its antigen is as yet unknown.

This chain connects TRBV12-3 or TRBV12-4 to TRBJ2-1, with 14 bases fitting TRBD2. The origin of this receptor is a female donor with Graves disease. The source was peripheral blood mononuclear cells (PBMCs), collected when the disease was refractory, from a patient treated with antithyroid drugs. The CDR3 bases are TGTGCCAGCAGTCGTGGGACTAGCGGGAGAAATGAGCAGTTCTTC. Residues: CASSRGTSGRNEQFF.